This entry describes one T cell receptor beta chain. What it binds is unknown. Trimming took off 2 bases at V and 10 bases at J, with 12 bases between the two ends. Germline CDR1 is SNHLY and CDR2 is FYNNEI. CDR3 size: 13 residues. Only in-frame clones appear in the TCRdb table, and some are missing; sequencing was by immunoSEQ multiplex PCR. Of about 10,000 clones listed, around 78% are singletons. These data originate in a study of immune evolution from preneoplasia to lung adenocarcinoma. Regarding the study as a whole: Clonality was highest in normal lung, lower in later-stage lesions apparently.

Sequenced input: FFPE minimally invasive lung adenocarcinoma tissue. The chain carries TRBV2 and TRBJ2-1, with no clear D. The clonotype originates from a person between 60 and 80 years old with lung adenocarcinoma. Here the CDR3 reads CASSEISKEEQFF. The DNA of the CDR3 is TGTGCCAGCAGTGAAATCTCTAAGGAGGAGCAGTTCTTC.